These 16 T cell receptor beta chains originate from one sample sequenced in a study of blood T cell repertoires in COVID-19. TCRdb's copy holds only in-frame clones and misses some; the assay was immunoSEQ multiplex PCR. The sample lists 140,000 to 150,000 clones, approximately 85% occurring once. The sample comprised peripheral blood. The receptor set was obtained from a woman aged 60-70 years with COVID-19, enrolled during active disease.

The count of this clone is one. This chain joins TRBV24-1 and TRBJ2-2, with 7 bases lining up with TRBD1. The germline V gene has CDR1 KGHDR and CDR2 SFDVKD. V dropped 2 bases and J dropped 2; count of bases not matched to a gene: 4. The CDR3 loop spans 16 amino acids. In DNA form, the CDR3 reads TGTGCCACCAGTGATTCGTGGGACAGTAACACCGGGGAGCTGTTTTTT. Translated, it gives CATSDSWDSNTGELFF.

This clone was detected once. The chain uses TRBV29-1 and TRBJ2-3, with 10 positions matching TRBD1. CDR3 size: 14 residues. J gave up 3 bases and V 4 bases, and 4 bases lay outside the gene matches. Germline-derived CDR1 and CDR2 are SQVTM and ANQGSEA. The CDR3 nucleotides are TGCAGCGTTGGGGACAGGGGAGGGACAGATACGCAGTATTTT. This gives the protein CSVGDRGGTDTQYF.

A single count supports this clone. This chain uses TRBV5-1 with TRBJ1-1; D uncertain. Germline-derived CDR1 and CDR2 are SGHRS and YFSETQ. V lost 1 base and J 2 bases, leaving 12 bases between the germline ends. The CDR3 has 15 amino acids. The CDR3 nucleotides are TGCGCCAGCAGCTTGAGTCGTACAGTCAACACTGAAGCTTTCTTT. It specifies CASSLSRTVNTEAFF.

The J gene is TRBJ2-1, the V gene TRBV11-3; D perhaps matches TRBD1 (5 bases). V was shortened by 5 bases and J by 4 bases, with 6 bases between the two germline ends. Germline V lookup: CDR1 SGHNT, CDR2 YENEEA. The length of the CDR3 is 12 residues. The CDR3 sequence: CASSTGYNEQFF. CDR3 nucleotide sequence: TGTGCCAGCAGCACAGGATACAATGAGCAGTTCTTC.

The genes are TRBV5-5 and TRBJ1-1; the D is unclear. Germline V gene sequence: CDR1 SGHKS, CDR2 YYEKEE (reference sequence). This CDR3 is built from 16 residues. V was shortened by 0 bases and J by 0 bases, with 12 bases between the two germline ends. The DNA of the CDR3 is TGTGCCAGCAGCTTGGAACTAGAGTCGATGAACACTGAAGCTTTCTTT. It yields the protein CASSLELESMNTEAFF.

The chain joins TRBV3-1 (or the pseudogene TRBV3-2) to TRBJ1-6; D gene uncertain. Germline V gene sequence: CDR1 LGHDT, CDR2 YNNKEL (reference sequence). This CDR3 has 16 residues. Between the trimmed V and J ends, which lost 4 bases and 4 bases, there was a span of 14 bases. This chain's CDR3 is CASSPGRGTYNSPLHF. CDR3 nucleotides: TGTGCCAGCAGCCCCGGACGGGGAACGTATAATTCACCCCTCCACTTT.

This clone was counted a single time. In DNA form, the CDR3 reads TGTGCCAGCAGCCAACATTGGCCCCTCACAGATACGCAGTATTTT. It codes for CASSQHWPLTDTQYF. The V gene is TRBV14, the J gene TRBJ2-3; D unclear. V gave up 2 bases and J gave up 2 bases, with 11 bases separating them. Germline loops: CDR1 SGHDN, CDR2 FVKESK. The CDR3 sequence is 15 residues long.

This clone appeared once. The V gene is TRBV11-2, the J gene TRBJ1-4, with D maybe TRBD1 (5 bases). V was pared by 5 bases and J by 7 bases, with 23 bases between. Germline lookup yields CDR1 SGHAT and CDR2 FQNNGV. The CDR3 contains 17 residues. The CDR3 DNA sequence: TGTGCCAGCAGCCACGTAGTCAGACAGAACTGGCGTGAAAAACTGTTTTTT. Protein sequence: CASSHVVRQNWREKLFF.

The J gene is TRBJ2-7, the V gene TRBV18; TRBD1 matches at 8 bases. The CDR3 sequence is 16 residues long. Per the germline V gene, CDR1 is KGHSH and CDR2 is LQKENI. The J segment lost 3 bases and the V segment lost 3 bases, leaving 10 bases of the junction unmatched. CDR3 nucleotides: TGTGCCAGCTCACCTTTCGAGGGACAGGACTACTACGAGCAGTACTTC. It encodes CASSPFEGQDYYEQYF.

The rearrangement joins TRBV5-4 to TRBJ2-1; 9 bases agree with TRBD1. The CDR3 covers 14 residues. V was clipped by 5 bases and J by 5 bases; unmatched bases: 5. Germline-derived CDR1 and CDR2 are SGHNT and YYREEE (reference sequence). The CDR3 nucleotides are TGTGCCAGCAGAATGGGACAGGGAAACAATGAGCAGTTCTTC. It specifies CASRMGQGNNEQFF.

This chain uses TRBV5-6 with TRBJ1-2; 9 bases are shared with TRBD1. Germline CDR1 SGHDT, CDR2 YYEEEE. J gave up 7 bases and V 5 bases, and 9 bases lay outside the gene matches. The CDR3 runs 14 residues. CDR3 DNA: TGTGCCAGCAGGGGGTGGGGACAGGGTAGTGGCTACACCTTC. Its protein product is CASRGWGQGSGYTF. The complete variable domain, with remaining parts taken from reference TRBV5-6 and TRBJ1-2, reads DAGVTQSPTHLIKTRGQQVTLRCSPKSGHDTVSWYQQALGQGPQFIFQYYEEEERQRGNFPDRFSGHQFPNYSSELNVNALLLGDSALYLCASRGWGQGSGYTFGSGTRLTVV.

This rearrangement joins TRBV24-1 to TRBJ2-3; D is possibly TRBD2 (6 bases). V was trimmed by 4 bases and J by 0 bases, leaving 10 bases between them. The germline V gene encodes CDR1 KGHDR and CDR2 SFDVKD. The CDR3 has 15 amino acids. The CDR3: CATSDGGASTDTQYF. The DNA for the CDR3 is TGTGCCACCAGTGACGGCGGGGCCAGCACAGATACGCAGTATTTT.

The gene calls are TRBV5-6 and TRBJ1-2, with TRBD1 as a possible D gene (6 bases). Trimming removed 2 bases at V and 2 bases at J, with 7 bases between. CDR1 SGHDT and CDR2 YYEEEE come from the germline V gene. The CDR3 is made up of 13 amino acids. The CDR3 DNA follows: TGTGCCAGCAGCTTTGGACAGAACTATGGCTACACCTTC. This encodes CASSFGQNYGYTF.

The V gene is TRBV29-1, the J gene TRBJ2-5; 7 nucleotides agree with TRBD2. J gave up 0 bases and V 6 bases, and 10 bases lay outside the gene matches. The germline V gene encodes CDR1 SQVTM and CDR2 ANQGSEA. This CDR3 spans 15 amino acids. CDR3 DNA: TGCAGCGTGGCTAGGCTAGCGGAGCACCAAGAGACCCAGTACTTC. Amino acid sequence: CSVARLAEHQETQYF.

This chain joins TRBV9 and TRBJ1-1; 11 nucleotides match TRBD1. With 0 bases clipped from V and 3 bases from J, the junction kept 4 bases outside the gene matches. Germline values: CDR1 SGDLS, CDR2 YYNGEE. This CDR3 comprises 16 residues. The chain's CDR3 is CASSVGTGGFYTEAFF. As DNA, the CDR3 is TGTGCCAGCAGCGTAGGGACAGGGGGCTTCTACACTGAAGCTTTCTTT.

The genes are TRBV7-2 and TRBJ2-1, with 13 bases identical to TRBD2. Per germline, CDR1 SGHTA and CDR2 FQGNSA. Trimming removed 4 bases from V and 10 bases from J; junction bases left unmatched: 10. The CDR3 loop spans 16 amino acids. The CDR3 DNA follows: TGTGCCAGCAGCTCCCGCGGGACTAGCGGGGCCCTGGAGCAGTTCTTC. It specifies CASSSRGTSGALEQFF.